The sequence of this T cell receptor beta chain was determined in a study of shared clonotypes between healthy human individuals. Repertoires were generated with immunoSEQ multiplex PCR, while TCRdb's copy carries only in-frame clones and drops some. The sample shows 1,100,000 or so clones, about 84% of them seen only once. This clone appeared a single time. The receptor's source is a man aged 18 to 30 in good health. Some clones in this sample may be carry-over from other donors' samples. The sequenced material came from memory CD4+ T cells from PBMCs. Subset defined: CD45RA-negative fraction.

DNA for the CDR3: TGTGCCAGCAGCTTGTTCGCGACCTCCCCCAACTATGGCTACACCTTC. This sequence encodes CASSLFATSPNYGYTF. This chain uses TRBV5-4 with TRBJ1-2; no reliable D call. Germline loops: CDR1 SGHNT, CDR2 YYREEE (reference sequence). V gave up 1 base and J gave up 2 bases, with 15 bases separating them. The CDR3 loop spans 16 amino acids.